This T cell receptor (beta chain) was captured in a study of beta chain features in type 1 diabetes. This clone has more than one count but fewer than ten. Germline CDR1 is GTSNPN and CDR2 is SVGIG (reference sequence). The CDR3 is 11 amino acids. Trimming stripped 6 bases from V and 3 bases from J, with 9 bases between. As every portion of the isolated RNA was reverse transcribed, the sequencing read expressed TCRB transcripts. Measured with immunoSEQ multiplex PCR; TCRdb has only the in-frame clones, and not every one. In the table there are 430,000 or so clones, around 10% of which are singletons. The specimen sequenced was naive CD4+ T cells from blood. This TCR derives from a woman younger than 35 in good health. This chain connects TRBV30 to TRBJ2-7, with D uncertain. The CDR3 here is CACQLLYEQYF. The CDR3 DNA is TGTGCCTGCCAACTTCTCTACGAGCAGTACTTC. The full variable domain, with the rest looked up from reference TRBV30 and TRBJ2-7, is SQTIHQWPATLVQPVGSPLSLECTVEGTSNPNLYWYRQAAGRGLQLLFYSVGIGQISSEVPQNLSASRPQDRQFILSSKKLLLSDSGFYLCACQLLYEQYFGPGTRLTVT.